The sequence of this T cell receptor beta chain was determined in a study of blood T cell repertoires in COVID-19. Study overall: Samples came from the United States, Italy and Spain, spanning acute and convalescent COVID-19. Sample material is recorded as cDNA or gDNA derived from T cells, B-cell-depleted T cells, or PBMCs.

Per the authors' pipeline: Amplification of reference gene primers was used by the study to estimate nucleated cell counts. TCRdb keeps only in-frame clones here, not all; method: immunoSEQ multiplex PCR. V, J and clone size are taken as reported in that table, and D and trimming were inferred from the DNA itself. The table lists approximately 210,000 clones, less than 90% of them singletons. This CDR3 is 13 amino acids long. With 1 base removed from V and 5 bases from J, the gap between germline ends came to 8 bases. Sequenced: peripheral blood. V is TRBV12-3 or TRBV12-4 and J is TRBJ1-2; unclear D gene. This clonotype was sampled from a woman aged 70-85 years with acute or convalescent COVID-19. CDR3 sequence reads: CASSLGQLYGYTF. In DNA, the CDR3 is TGTGCCAGCAGTTTAGGGCAGTTATATGGCTACACCTTC.